Below, 5 T cell receptor beta chains from the same sample are listed, as sequenced in a study of siplizumab effects on memory and regulatory T cells. Clones were read by immunoSEQ multiplex PCR, and TCRdb kept only the in-frame ones, dropping some. Found here are some 100,000 clones, roughly 97% of them singletons; the top ten hold 0.031%. The source material was naive CD4+ T cells sorted from blood. Source of these receptors: a human donor in good health.

The J gene is TRBJ2-5, the V gene TRBV10-1; TRBD2 aligns across 8 bases. The CDR3 sequence is 18 residues long. CDR1 is WNHNN, CDR2 SYGVQD, per germline (reference sequence). The V gene end was trimmed by 3 bases and the J gene end by 5 bases; junction bases not matched to a gene: 17. The CDR3, as DNA: TGCGCCAGCAGTGATGGAGGAGCGGGCGGGGGGAGGTCGGAGACCCAGTACTTC. Its translation: CASSDGGAGGGRSETQYF.

V usage is TRBV9 and J usage is TRBJ1-1, with D maybe TRBD1 (6 bases). This CDR3 is built from 14 residues. V was trimmed by 0 bases and J by 7 bases, leaving 13 bases between them. Germline CDR1 SGDLS, CDR2 YYNGEE. In DNA form, the CDR3 reads TGTGCCAGCAGCGTAGCAACGGGGGCGGTTGAAGCTTTCTTT. Amino acids: CASSVATGAVEAFF.

This chain connects TRBV7-2 to TRBJ2-1; tentatively, D is TRBD2 (6 bases). The germline CDR1 and CDR2 sequences are SGHTA and FQGNSA. The V gene lost 0 bases and the J gene lost 10 bases, with 19 bases spanning the gap. The CDR3 has 16 residues. The DNA for the CDR3 is TGTGCCAGCAGCTTAGCCGGGACTGTTGGGAATTGGGAGCAGTTCTTC. It translates to CASSLAGTVGNWEQFF. Looking up the rest from reference TRBV7-2 and TRBJ2-1 gives the full variable domain: GAGVSQSPSNKVTEKGKDVELRCDPISGHTALYWYRQSLGQGLEFLIYFQGNSAPDKSGLPSDRFSAERTGGSVSTLTIQRTQQEDSAVYLCASSLAGTVGNWEQFFGPGTRLTVL.

The rearrangement uses TRBV6-1 and TRBJ2-5, with 11 bases fitting TRBD2. This CDR3 comprises 15 residues. Germline V gene lookup returns CDR1 MNHNS and CDR2 SASEGT. The J segment lost 4 bases and the V segment lost 6 bases, leaving 7 bases of the junction unmatched. CDR3 amino acids: CASRRLAGIVETQYF. Written as DNA, the CDR3 is TGTGCCAGCAGGCGACTAGCGGGGATAGTAGAGACCCAGTACTTC.

This chain connects TRBV21-1 to TRBJ2-1; the table names TRBD2, a call not compared with the DNA. TRBV21-1 is a known pseudogene. The CDR3 sequence is 16 residues long. The CDR3 reads CASSKWGLAAYNEQFF. The CDR3 DNA sequence: TGTGCCAGCAGCAAATGGGGACTAGCGGCCTACAATGAGCAGTTCTTC.